Included here is one T cell receptor beta chain sequence, with context. As processed by the authors: Amplified reference gene primers provided the basis for estimating nucleated cell counts. Generated by immunoSEQ multiplex PCR, the TCRdb table keeps only in-frame clones and is missing some. That table furnishes V, J and clone size, whereas the DNA furnished D and trimming. The data hold tens of thousands of clones, with about 83% observed a single time. This CDR3 is built from 16 residues. The trim removed 6 bases at V and 2 bases at J, leaving 10 bases unmatched. The germline CDR1 and CDR2 sequences are KGHSH and LQKENI. This record comes from a study of blood T cell repertoires in COVID-19. Study information: Nucleic acid was either cDNA or gDNA, and it came from T cells, B-cell-depleted T cells, or PBMCs.

The source of this sequence is a man aged 45 to 65 with active COVID-19. The sequenced sample was peripheral blood. The chain combines TRBV18 with TRBJ2-1, with TRBD2 matching over 7 bases. CDR3 DNA: TGTGCCAGCTCGCAATCGGTAGCGGGCCCCTACAATGAGCAGTTCTTC. Its translation is CASSQSVAGPYNEQFF. The full variable domain, its missing parts supplied by reference TRBV18 and TRBJ2-1, is NAGVMQNPRHLVRRRGQEARLRCSPMKGHSHVYWYRQLPEEGLKFMVYLQKENIIDESGMPKERFSAEFPKEGPSILRIQQVVRGDSAAYFCASSQSVAGPYNEQFFGPGTRLTVL.